The 18 T cell receptor beta chains below all came from one sample that was sequenced in a study of breast tumors, draining lymph nodes, adjacent tissues. One entry per CDR3 protein, called by TCRdb with MiXCR from the multiplex PCR reads. Here the sample spans over 200,000 distinct CDR3 sequences, roughly 32% being singletons. Breast cancer patients provided tissue from their axillary draining lymph nodes. The sequenced material came from axillary lymph node tissue. The source is a female donor with breast cancer. Some clones in this sample may be carry-over from other donors' samples.

This clonotype was seen at least ten times. The chain couples TRBV5-8 to TRBJ2-5, with D hard to call. The V end lost 0 bases, the J end lost 2 bases, and 11 bases lay between the germline ends. Germline V CDR1 and CDR2: SGHTS, YDEGEE. CDR3 length equals 15 residues. The CDR3 is CASSLAGTSQETQYF. In DNA form, the CDR3 reads TGTGCCAGCAGCTTGGCCGGAACTTCTCAAGAGACCCAGTACTTC.

This clonotype was detected many times. The chain recombines TRBV20-1 with TRBJ1-2, with TRBD1 as a possible D gene (5 bases). V lost 1 base, J lost 1 base, and 13 bases lay in between. The CDR3 runs to 15 residues. Germline CDR1 and CDR2: DFQATT and SNEGSKA (reference sequence). For the CDR3, the DNA is TGCAGTGCTAGAGTGGTTGACAGATATAACTATGGCTACACCTTC. It codes for CSARVVDRYNYGYTF.

This clonotype was seen many times. This chain links TRBV11-3 with TRBJ1-2; 7 nucleotides line up with TRBD1. The germline CDR1 and CDR2 sequences are SGHNT and YENEEA. The V and J ends lost 5 bases and 3 bases, in that order; junction bases with no gene match: 12. The CDR3 is 16 residues long. CDR3 nucleotide sequence: TGTGCCAGCAGCAGTCGAGGGGGCAATCTTGACTATGGCTACACCTTC. This gives the protein CASSSRGGNLDYGYTF.

This clonotype was picked up many times. The chain recombines TRBV3-1 with TRBJ2-2; weak D call: TRBD1 (6 bases). The germline V gene has CDR1 LGHDT and CDR2 YNNKEL (reference sequence). This CDR3 has 12 residues. V lost 6 bases, J lost 5 bases, and 7 bases lay in between. CDR3 in DNA: TGTGCCAGCAGAGGACAGACCGGGGAGCTGTTTTTT. Amino acid sequence: CASRGQTGELFF.

The V call is TRBV6-5, the J call TRBJ1-1; no firm D call. The CDR3 is 15 residues long. CDR1 is MNHEY, CDR2 SVGAGI, per germline. Between the trimmed V and J ends, which lost 0 bases and 0 bases, there was a span of 8 bases. DNA of the CDR3: TGTGCCAGCAGTTACTCGGGGTCATTGAACACTGAAGCTTTCTTT. Translating it yields CASSYSGSLNTEAFF.

This clonotype was observed at least ten times. The chain recombines TRBV5-8 with TRBJ2-5; 7 bases align to TRBD2. V dropped 2 bases and J dropped 4; count of bases not matched to a gene: 5. This CDR3 spans 14 amino acids. CDR1 and CDR2 from the germline V gene are SGHTS and YDEGEE. CDR3 in amino acids: CASSLGREIETQYF. CDR3 in DNA: TGTGCCAGCAGCTTAGGGCGGGAGATAGAGACCCAGTACTTC.

This clonotype came up many times. This sequence joins TRBV20-1 and TRBJ2-1; 14 bases align to TRBD2. The germline V gene encodes CDR1 DFQATT and CDR2 SNEGSKA (reference sequence). Germline trimming cut 6 bases from V and 10 bases from J; bases unmatched to any gene: 8. This CDR3 is 14 amino acids long. The CDR3 bases are TGCAGTGCGAAGCCGGGACTAGCGGGAGACGAGCAGTTCTTC. It translates to CSAKPGLAGDEQFF.

To note about this clonotype: A read error may explain this, as a much larger clone is one base away. J is TRBJ1-5 and V is TRBV6-1; tentative D call: TRBD1 (5 bases). The CDR3 covers 14 residues. Germline V lookup: CDR1 MNHNS, CDR2 SASEGT. V gave up 5 bases and J gave up 6 bases, with 14 bases separating them. CDR3 sequence: CASSHWGFVQPQHF. The CDR3 DNA sequence: TGTGCCAGCAGTCACTGGGGGTTCGTTCAGCCCCAGCATTTT.

This chain links TRBV6-1 with TRBJ1-2; a weak D match, TRBD1 (5 bases). CDR1 and CDR2 from the germline V gene are MNHNS and SASEGT. The germline V and J ends were trimmed by 6 bases and 7 bases, with 9 bases remaining between them. The length of the CDR3 is 11 residues. Written as DNA, the CDR3 is TGTGCCAGCAGCTGGGGGACTGGCTACACCTTC. It is translated as CASSWGTGYTF.

This clonotype was seen repeatedly, ten times or more. The rearrangement joins TRBV12-5 to TRBJ2-7; D call uncertain. CDR3 length: 12 residues. Trimming stripped 4 bases from V and 6 bases from J, with 10 bases between. CDR1 and CDR2 (germline): LGHNT, FRNRAP. The CDR3 coding sequence is TGTGCTAGTGGTTGGGGAACAGCCGAGCAGTACTTC. It specifies CASGWGTAEQYF.

This clonotype has at least ten counts. This chain joins TRBV20-1 and TRBJ2-1, with D tentatively TRBD1 (8 bases). Per the germline V gene, CDR1 is DFQATT and CDR2 is SNEGSKA (reference sequence). The CDR3 runs 18 residues. Trimming took off 0 bases at V and 4 bases at J, with 22 bases between the two ends. The CDR3, as DNA: TGCAGTGCTAGAGATCTCTACAGGGGGGGGTCCCTATACAATGAGCAGTTCTTC. Translated, it gives CSARDLYRGGSLYNEQFF.

The chain combines TRBV11-3 with TRBJ1-5; the D is unclear. CDR3 length: 15 residues. Germline-derived CDR1 and CDR2 are SGHNT and YENEEA. V was clipped by 4 bases and J by 11 bases, with 21 bases between them. The CDR3 is CASSSSVEQEETQHF. In DNA form, the CDR3 reads TGTGCCAGCAGCTCGTCTGTTGAGCAGGAAGAGACCCAGCATTTT.

This clonotype was observed at least ten times. The rearrangement links TRBV5-5 to TRBJ1-2; D unclear. V was clipped by 0 bases and J by 4 bases, with 7 bases between them. From germline, CDR1 is SGHKS and CDR2 YYEKEE (reference sequence). CDR3 length: 13 residues. Here the CDR3 reads CASSLDGTYGYTF. The CDR3 bases are TGTGCCAGCAGCTTGGACGGAACCTATGGCTACACCTTC.

The chain carries TRBV24-1 and TRBJ1-5; no reliable D call. Germline V gene sequence: CDR1 KGHDR, CDR2 SFDVKD. Between the trimmed V and J ends, which lost 7 bases and 11 bases, there was a span of 14 bases. CDR3 length: 12 amino acids. The DNA of the CDR3 is TGTGCCACCAGCGTGTGGGGAGAGACCCAGCATTTT. Encoded protein: CATSVWGETQHF.

In its sample, this clonotype was seen a few times. The junction differs from germline at one of its ends, possibly a read error. This chain joins TRBV5-4 and TRBJ2-7; 14 bases agree with TRBD2. Germline assignment: CDR1 SGHNT and CDR2 YYREEE (reference sequence). The CDR3 has 15 residues. This CDR3 reads CASSGGLAGDRERYF. In DNA form, the CDR3 reads TGTGCCAGCAGCGGGGGACTAGCGGGAGACCGCGAGCGGTACTTC.

The sample holds many counts of this clonotype. The chain is built from TRBV11-2 and TRBJ2-3; 7 nucleotides align to TRBD2. CDR3 length equals 17 residues. Germline V gives CDR1 SGHAT, CDR2 FQNNGV. J was trimmed by 6 bases and V by 1 base; bases with no gene match: 13. Written as DNA, the CDR3 is TGTGCCAGCAGCTTAGTGGGCGGGAGAGGAGGAGCGGATACGCAGTATTTT. It yields the protein CASSLVGGRGGADTQYF.

This clonotype has ten or more counts. The chain carries TRBV6-1 and TRBJ1-6; TRBD1 aligns across 8 bases. The CDR3 runs 16 residues. V shed 4 bases and J 4 bases; nucleotides not matched to a gene: 6. Germline V CDR1 and CDR2: MNHNS, SASEGT. The DNA of the CDR3 is TGTGCCAGCAGTGCGGGGACAGGACCTTATAATTCACCCCTCCACTTT. Amino acid sequence: CASSAGTGPYNSPLHF.

This clonotype was found many times. V and J are TRBV7-9 and TRBJ1-6, with D tentatively TRBD1 (6 bases). CDR1 SEHNR and CDR2 FQNEAQ come from the germline V gene (reference sequence). The CDR3 extends over 15 amino acids. Trimming removed 0 bases at V and 10 bases at J, with 13 bases between. CDR3 loop: CASSLARGGGSPLHF. The DNA of the CDR3 is TGTGCCAGCAGCTTAGCGAGAGGGGGTGGCTCACCCCTCCACTTT.